What follows is one TCR beta chain and its context. Germline CDR1 is MNHEY and CDR2 is SVGEGT. Trimming took 2 bases from V and 1 from J, leaving 14 bases between them. CDR3 length: 16 residues. Construction of the TCRbeta library involved unique molecular identifiers. TCRdb reanalysed the PCR reads using MiXCR and keeps one entry per CDR3 protein. The table has approximately 590,000 distinct CDR3 sequences, roughly a tenth seen once; the top ten hold approximately 4.1%. These data come from a study of T-cell reconstitution after alpha-beta-depleted transplantation in children. This specimen consisted of PBMCs from the stem cell graft donor, obtained from the stem cell graft. V usage is TRBV6-2 or TRBV6-3 and J usage is TRBJ1-1, with D perhaps matching TRBD1 (5 bases). The receptor was derived from a human donor who donated a stem cell graft to a child with acute myeloid leukemia. The CDR3 region is CASSYGRQRGNTEAFF. For the CDR3, the DNA is TGTGCCAGCAGTTACGGCCGGCAAAGGGGGAACACTGAAGCTTTCTTT.